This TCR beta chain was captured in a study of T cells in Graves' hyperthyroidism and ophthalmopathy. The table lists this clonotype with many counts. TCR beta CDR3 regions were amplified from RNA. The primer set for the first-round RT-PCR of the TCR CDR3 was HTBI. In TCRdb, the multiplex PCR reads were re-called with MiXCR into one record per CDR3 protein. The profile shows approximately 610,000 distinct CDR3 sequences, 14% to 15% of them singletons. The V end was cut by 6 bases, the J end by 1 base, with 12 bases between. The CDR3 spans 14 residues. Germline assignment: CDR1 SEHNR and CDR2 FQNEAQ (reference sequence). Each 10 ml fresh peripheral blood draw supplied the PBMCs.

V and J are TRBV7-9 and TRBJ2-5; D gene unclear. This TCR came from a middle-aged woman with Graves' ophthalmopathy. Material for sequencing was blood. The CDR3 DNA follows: TGTGCCAGCAGTTTATCTGTCCTCCAAGAGACCCAGTACTTC. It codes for CASSLSVLQETQYF.